One and the same sample provided the 2 T cell receptor beta chains below, sequenced in a study of response to subunit inactivated influenza vaccine. Each CDR3 protein is one row after TCRdb ran MiXCR on the RT-PCR reads. The sample includes hundreds of thousands of distinct CDR3 sequences, around 9.9% of them seen just once. Sample: PBMCs from blood, taken roughly 6 weeks after vaccination. These receptors were obtained from a man aged 50 to 59 who received an inactivated influenza vaccine.

V gene TRBV5-1 combines with J gene TRBJ2-7, with a weak D call TRBD2 (6 bases). Germline V lookup: CDR1 SGHRS, CDR2 YFSETQ. This CDR3 has 15 residues. Trimming took off 0 bases at V and 4 bases at J, with 14 bases between the two ends. The CDR3 DNA reads TGCGCCAGCAGCTTGGATCCTAGCGCCCTATACGAGCAGTACTTC. Translation: CASSLDPSALYEQYF.

There are a few counts of this clonotype. V is TRBV12-3 or TRBV12-4 and J is TRBJ2-3; D might be TRBD2 (7 bases). The CDR3 contains 17 residues. The ends were cut back, 0 bases at V and 4 bases at J, with 17 bases in the middle. The CDR3 loop is CASSLAGGGPRADTQYF. The CDR3 DNA sequence: TGTGCCAGCAGTTTAGCGGGCGGGGGCCCGAGGGCAGATACGCAGTATTTT.